The rows below give T cell receptor beta chains drawn from one sample of a study of blood T cell repertoires in COVID-19. Using immunoSEQ multiplex PCR, the repertoire was profiled, and TCRdb retains in-frame clones only, with some absent. The data contain approximately 130,000 clones, 70% to 90% of them singletons. Sequencing was carried out using peripheral blood. These receptors all stem from a woman aged 45-65 years who had recovered from COVID-19. CDR3s include the opening cysteine and the closing phenylalanine or tryptophan. D genes are given only for firm matches. Size tells how often a clone was seen (once, few, many) or the class of an expanded clone, and some rows leave it out.

CDR3aa: CSVLQGSTGETQYF; CDR3nt: TGCAGCGTCCTTCAGGGTTCTACGGGCGAGACCCAGTACTTC; abundance: NA; j_gene: TRBJ2-5; v_gene: TRBV29-1; d_gene: NA
CDR3aa: CASSEWGRGSGANVLTF; CDR3nt: TGTGCCAGCAGTGAATGGGGTCGGGGCTCTGGGGCCAACGTCCTGACTTTC; abundance: NA; j_gene: TRBJ2-6; v_gene: TRBV2; d_gene: NA
CDR3aa: CASRVRGTYEQYF; CDR3nt: TGTGCCAGCAGAGTTCGGGGGACCTACGAGCAGTACTTC; abundance: NA; j_gene: TRBJ2-7; v_gene: TRBV5-8; d_gene: NA
CDR3aa: CASSPRGTGFAQYF; CDR3nt: TGTGCCAGCTCACCCCGAGGGACAGGGTTTGCCCAGTACTTC; abundance: NA; j_gene: TRBJ2-5; v_gene: TRBV18; d_gene: TRBD1
CDR3aa: CASSSRVGGGNTIYF; CDR3nt: TGCGCCAGCAGCTCTCGTGTCGGTGGTGGAAACACCATATATTTT; abundance: few; j_gene: TRBJ1-3; v_gene: TRBV5-1; d_gene: NA
CDR3aa: CASRDRSYEQYF; CDR3nt: TGTGCCAGCAGGGACAGGAGCTACGAGCAGTACTTC; abundance: once; j_gene: TRBJ2-7; v_gene: TRBV2; d_gene: TRBD1
CDR3aa: CASSYSRSIYEQYF; CDR3nt: TGTGCCAGCAGTTACAGCAGGTCCATCTACGAGCAGTACTTC; abundance: NA; j_gene: TRBJ2-7; v_gene: TRBV6-2/TRBV6-3; d_gene: NA
CDR3aa: CASSHGHYSGNTIYF; CDR3nt: TGCGCCAGCAGCCATGGACATTACTCTGGAAACACCATATATTTT; abundance: NA; j_gene: TRBJ1-3; v_gene: TRBV4-1; d_gene: NA
CDR3aa: CASRLRTNQETQYF; CDR3nt: TGTGCCAGCAGGCTTAGGACAAACCAAGAGACCCAGTACTTC; abundance: NA; j_gene: TRBJ2-5; v_gene: TRBV6-5; d_gene: NA
CDR3aa: CASSNPGQGHQPQHF; CDR3nt: TGTGCCAGTAGTAACCCGGGACAGGGGCATCAGCCCCAGCATTTT; abundance: NA; j_gene: TRBJ1-5; v_gene: TRBV19; d_gene: TRBD1
CDR3aa: CASSFSGGSYEQYF; CDR3nt: TGCGCCAGCAGCTTTTCAGGGGGGTCCTACGAGCAGTACTTC; abundance: NA; j_gene: TRBJ2-7; v_gene: TRBV5-1; d_gene: NA
CDR3aa: CASSYERTGHTGELFF; CDR3nt: TGTGCCAGCAGTTACGAAAGGACAGGGCACACCGGGGAGCTGTTTTTT; abundance: NA; j_gene: TRBJ2-2; v_gene: TRBV6-6; d_gene: TRBD1
CDR3aa: CASSQVRSSGWSGTQYF; CDR3nt: TGTGCCAGCAGCCAAGTCCGGTCTAGCGGTTGGTCGGGTACGCAGTATTTT; abundance: once; j_gene: TRBJ2-3; v_gene: TRBV3-1/TRBV3-2; d_gene: TRBD2
CDR3aa: CAIPGGLSWGHLQETQYF; CDR3nt: TGTGCCATCCCAGGGGGGCTAAGTTGGGGACACCTGCAAGAGACCCAGTACTTC; abundance: NA; j_gene: TRBJ2-5; v_gene: TRBV5-8; d_gene: NA
CDR3aa: CASSDPGQGTAFF; CDR3nt: TGTGCCAGCAGTGACCCGGGACAGGGAACCGCTTTCTTT; abundance: NA; j_gene: TRBJ1-1; v_gene: TRBV25-1; d_gene: TRBD1
CDR3aa: CASSLQGGRSVAFF; CDR3nt: TGTGCCAGCAGTTTACAGGGGGGTCGATCGGTAGCTTTCTTT; abundance: NA; j_gene: TRBJ1-1; v_gene: TRBV27; d_gene: TRBD1
CDR3aa: CASSLLDTPYGYTF; CDR3nt: TGTGCCAGCAGTTTATTGGACACCCCCTATGGCTACACCTTC; abundance: NA; j_gene: TRBJ1-2; v_gene: TRBV5-5; d_gene: NA
CDR3aa: CASSQGQGIYYGYTF; CDR3nt: TGTGCCAGCAGCCAAGGACAGGGGATATACTATGGCTACACCTTC; abundance: NA; j_gene: TRBJ1-2; v_gene: TRBV7-9; d_gene: TRBD1
CDR3aa: CASSHTYRIRLNTEAFF; CDR3nt: TGTGCCAGCAGCCACACATACAGGATCCGCTTGAACACTGAAGCTTTCTTT; abundance: NA; j_gene: TRBJ1-1; v_gene: TRBV5-5; d_gene: NA
CDR3aa: CASSHGQVGNTIYF; CDR3nt: TGTGCCAGCAGCCACGGACAGGTGGGAAACACCATATATTTT; abundance: NA; j_gene: TRBJ1-3; v_gene: TRBV14; d_gene: TRBD1
CDR3aa: CASSELTSGGYIQYF; CDR3nt: TGCGCCAGCAGCGAGCTGACTAGCGGGGGATACATTCAGTACTTC; abundance: NA; j_gene: TRBJ2-4; v_gene: TRBV5-1; d_gene: TRBD2
CDR3aa: CASRPGDRRGNTEAFF; CDR3nt: TGTGCCAGCAGACCCGGGGACAGGAGAGGGAACACTGAAGCTTTCTTT; abundance: NA; j_gene: TRBJ1-1; v_gene: TRBV3-1/TRBV3-2; d_gene: TRBD1
CDR3aa: CASSLTGRTTDTQYF; CDR3nt: TGCGCCAGCAGCTTAACGGGGAGAACCACAGATACGCAGTATTTT; abundance: NA; j_gene: TRBJ2-3; v_gene: TRBV5-1; d_gene: NA
CDR3aa: CASSRRPGSGKGEQFF; CDR3nt: TGCGCCAGCAGCCGCCGTCCGGGTAGCGGGAAGGGTGAGCAGTTCTTC; abundance: NA; j_gene: TRBJ2-1; v_gene: TRBV4-1; d_gene: TRBD2
CDR3aa: CASSSREAGANVLTF; CDR3nt: TGTGCCAGCAGCTCCCGGGAGGCTGGGGCCAACGTCCTGACTTTC; abundance: NA; j_gene: TRBJ2-6; v_gene: TRBV5-4; d_gene: TRBD2
CDR3aa: CASSLKVTGGRSPNYGYTF; CDR3nt: TGTGCCAGCAGTTTAAAGGTGACAGGGGGCCGGTCCCCTAACTATGGCTACACCTTC; abundance: NA; j_gene: TRBJ1-2; v_gene: TRBV27; d_gene: TRBD1
CDR3aa: CASSSRQSSYNSPLHF; CDR3nt: TGTGCCAGCAGCTCACGACAGAGCTCCTATAATTCACCCCTCCACTTT; abundance: NA; j_gene: TRBJ1-6; v_gene: TRBV11-1; d_gene: NA
CDR3aa: CSAPRGGGQFF; CDR3nt: TGCAGTGCTCCCCGGGGCGGGGGACAGTTCTTC; abundance: NA; j_gene: TRBJ2-1; v_gene: TRBV20-1; d_gene: TRBD2
CDR3aa: CASSFHGQGGTEAFF; CDR3nt: TGCGCCAGCAGCTTCCACGGACAGGGAGGCACTGAAGCTTTCTTT; abundance: NA; j_gene: TRBJ1-1; v_gene: TRBV5-1; d_gene: TRBD1
CDR3aa: CASSLGRLSGINEQFF; CDR3nt: TGTGCCAGCAGCTTAGGCCGTTTGAGCGGGATCAATGAGCAGTTCTTC; abundance: NA; j_gene: TRBJ2-1; v_gene: TRBV7-8; d_gene: TRBD2
CDR3aa: CASSLGGTGGSVSGYTF; CDR3nt: TGTGCCAGCAGCTTAGGTGGGACAGGGGGCTCGGTCTCTGGCTACACCTTC; abundance: NA; j_gene: TRBJ1-2; v_gene: TRBV7-2; d_gene: TRBD1
CDR3aa: CSVRDRRNNKLFNEQFF; CDR3nt: TGCAGCGTCCGGGACAGGCGAAATAACAAGTTGTTCAATGAGCAGTTCTTC; abundance: NA; j_gene: TRBJ2-1; v_gene: TRBV29-1; d_gene: TRBD1
CDR3aa: CASSEARGSGNTIYF; CDR3nt: TGTGCCAGCAGTGAAGCTCGGGGATCTGGAAACACCATATATTTT; abundance: NA; j_gene: TRBJ1-3; v_gene: TRBV6-1; d_gene: NA
CDR3aa: CAWQVNTGELFF; CDR3nt: TGTGCCTGGCAGGTGAACACCGGGGAGCTGTTTTTT; abundance: NA; j_gene: TRBJ2-2; v_gene: TRBV30; d_gene: NA
CDR3aa: CASSLAGGGYEQYF; CDR3nt: TGTGCCAGCAGCCTAGCGGGAGGAGGGTACGAGCAGTACTTC; abundance: NA; j_gene: TRBJ2-7; v_gene: TRBV6-2/TRBV6-3; d_gene: TRBD2
CDR3aa: CASSDLLQKETQYF; CDR3nt: TGTGCCAGCAGTGATCTGTTGCAGAAGGAGACCCAGTACTTC; abundance: NA; j_gene: TRBJ2-5; v_gene: TRBV2; d_gene: NA
CDR3aa: CASSEGGTGQYF; CDR3nt: TGTGCCAGCAGTGAGGGTGGCACAGGACAGTACTTC; abundance: NA; j_gene: TRBJ2-7; v_gene: TRBV6-1; d_gene: NA
CDR3aa: CASRLNPGDGELFF; CDR3nt: TGTGCCAGCAGGCTTAACCCAGGGGACGGGGAGCTGTTTTTT; abundance: NA; j_gene: TRBJ2-2; v_gene: TRBV6-4; d_gene: NA
CDR3aa: CASTDQLSGVAYEQYF; CDR3nt: TGTGCCAGCACAGACCAACTTAGCGGGGTCGCCTACGAGCAGTACTTC; abundance: NA; j_gene: TRBJ2-7; v_gene: TRBV2; d_gene: TRBD2
CDR3aa: CASSSLGQVGETQYF; CDR3nt: TGCGCCAGCAGCTCGTTGGGACAGGTCGGCGAGACCCAGTACTTC; abundance: NA; j_gene: TRBJ2-5; v_gene: TRBV5-1; d_gene: TRBD1
CDR3aa: CASEGGKVGYTF; CDR3nt: TGTGCCAGCGAGGGAGGGAAAGTGGGCTACACCTTC; abundance: NA; j_gene: TRBJ1-2; v_gene: TRBV2; d_gene: NA
CDR3aa: CASSLTGTNYGYTF; CDR3nt: TGTGCCAGCAGCTTAACCGGGACTAACTATGGCTACACCTTC; abundance: NA; j_gene: TRBJ1-2; v_gene: TRBV7-3; d_gene: NA
CDR3aa: CASRNTDMNTEAFF; CDR3nt: TGTGCCAGCAGGAACACAGACATGAACACTGAAGCTTTCTTT; abundance: NA; j_gene: TRBJ1-1; v_gene: TRBV2; d_gene: NA
CDR3aa: CASSEVANQPQHF; CDR3nt: TGTGCCAGCAGTGAGGTGGCCAATCAGCCCCAGCATTTT; abundance: NA; j_gene: TRBJ1-5; v_gene: TRBV6-1; d_gene: NA
CDR3aa: CASSLDFLVYNEQFF; CDR3nt: TGTGCCAGCAGCTTAGATTTCCTAGTTTACAATGAGCAGTTCTTC; abundance: NA; j_gene: TRBJ2-1; v_gene: TRBV11-3; d_gene: NA
CDR3aa: CASSLVYGGGRYEQYF; CDR3nt: TGTGCCAGCAGCTTAGTTTACGGCGGGGGGCGTTACGAGCAGTACTTC; abundance: once; j_gene: TRBJ2-7; v_gene: TRBV11-3; d_gene: TRBD2
CDR3aa: CASKDRGADEQYF; CDR3nt: TGTGCCAGCAAGGACAGGGGGGCAGACGAGCAGTACTTC; abundance: NA; j_gene: TRBJ2-7; v_gene: TRBV2; d_gene: TRBD1
CDR3aa: CATSLSGPSTDTQYF; CDR3nt: TGTGCCACCAGTCTTAGCGGACCTAGCACAGATACGCAGTATTTT; abundance: NA; j_gene: TRBJ2-3; v_gene: TRBV15; d_gene: NA
CDR3aa: CASSFRSVSYEQYF; CDR3nt: TGTGCCAGCAGCTTCAGATCAGTCTCCTACGAGCAGTACTTC; abundance: NA; j_gene: TRBJ2-7; v_gene: TRBV5-6; d_gene: NA
CDR3aa: CASSPHGVSEAFF; CDR3nt: TGCGCCAGCAGCCCTCACGGGGTGTCTGAAGCTTTCTTT; abundance: NA; j_gene: TRBJ1-1; v_gene: TRBV4-1; d_gene: NA
CDR3aa: CSVGLRDGYTF; CDR3nt: TGCAGTGTTGGCTTGCGGGACGGCTACACCTTC; abundance: NA; j_gene: TRBJ1-2; v_gene: TRBV20-1; d_gene: NA
CDR3aa: CASSPRQGNSPLHF; CDR3nt: TGTGCCAGCAGCCCTAGACAGGGCAATTCACCCCTCCACTTT; abundance: NA; j_gene: TRBJ1-6; v_gene: TRBV7-8; d_gene: TRBD1